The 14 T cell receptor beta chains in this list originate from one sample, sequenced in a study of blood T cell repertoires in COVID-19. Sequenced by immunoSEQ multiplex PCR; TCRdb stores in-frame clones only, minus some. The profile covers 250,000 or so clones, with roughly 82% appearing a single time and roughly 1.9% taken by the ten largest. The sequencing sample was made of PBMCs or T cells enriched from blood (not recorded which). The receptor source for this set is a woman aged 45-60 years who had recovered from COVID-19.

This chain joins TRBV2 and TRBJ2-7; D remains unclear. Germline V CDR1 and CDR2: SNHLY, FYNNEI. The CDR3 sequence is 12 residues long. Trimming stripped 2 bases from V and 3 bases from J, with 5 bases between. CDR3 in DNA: TGTGCCAGCAGTGAATTCCTCTACGAGCAGTACTTC. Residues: CASSEFLYEQYF.

The DNA of the CDR3 is TGTGCCAGCAGTCCTAGGGGAGGGCGCGGCTACACCTTC. It yields the protein CASSPRGGRGYTF. This sequence joins TRBV28 and TRBJ1-2, with D possibly TRBD1 on 5 matching bases. CDR1 and CDR2 (germline): MDHEN, SYDVKM. This CDR3 is built from 13 residues. V dropped 5 bases and J dropped 8 bases, with 15 bases sitting between them.

CDR3: CASEARHAETQYF. The DNA for the CDR3 is TGTGCCAGCGAGGCTAGGCATGCGGAGACCCAGTACTTC. V usage is TRBV7-9 and J usage is TRBJ2-5; the D is unclear. Germline assignment: CDR1 SEHNR and CDR2 FQNEAQ (reference sequence). This CDR3 has 13 residues. The V gene lost 8 bases and the J gene lost 5 bases, with 15 bases spanning the gap.

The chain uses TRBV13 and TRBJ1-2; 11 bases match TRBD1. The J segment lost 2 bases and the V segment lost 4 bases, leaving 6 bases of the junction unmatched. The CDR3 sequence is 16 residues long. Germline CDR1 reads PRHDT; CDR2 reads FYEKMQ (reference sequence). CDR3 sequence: CASSSGTGGGNYGYTF. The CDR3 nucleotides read TGTGCCAGCAGCTCCGGGACAGGGGGAGGGAACTATGGCTACACCTTC.

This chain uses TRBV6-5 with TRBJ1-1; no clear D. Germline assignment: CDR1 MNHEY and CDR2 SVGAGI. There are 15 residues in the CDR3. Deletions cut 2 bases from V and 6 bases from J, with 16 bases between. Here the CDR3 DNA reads TGTGCCAGCAGTTACCGCGACACCTCCTCAGCTGAAGCTTTCTTT. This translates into CASSYRDTSSAEAFF.

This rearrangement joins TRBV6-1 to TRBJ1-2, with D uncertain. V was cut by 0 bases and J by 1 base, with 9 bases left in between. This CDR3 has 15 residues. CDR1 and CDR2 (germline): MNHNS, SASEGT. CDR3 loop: CASSEALVGNYGYTF. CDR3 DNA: TGTGCCAGCAGTGAAGCGCTAGTCGGTAACTATGGCTACACCTTC.

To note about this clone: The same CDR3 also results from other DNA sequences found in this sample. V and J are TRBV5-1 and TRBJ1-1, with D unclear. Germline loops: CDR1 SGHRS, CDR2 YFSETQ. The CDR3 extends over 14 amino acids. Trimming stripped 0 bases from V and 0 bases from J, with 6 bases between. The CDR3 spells CASSLAGMNTEAFF. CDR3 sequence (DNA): TGCGCCAGCAGCTTGGCAGGTATGAACACTGAAGCTTTCTTT.

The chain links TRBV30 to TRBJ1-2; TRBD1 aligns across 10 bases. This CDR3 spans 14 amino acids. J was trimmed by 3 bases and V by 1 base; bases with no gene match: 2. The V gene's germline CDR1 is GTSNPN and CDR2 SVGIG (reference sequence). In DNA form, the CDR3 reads TGTGCCTGGAGTGCCGGACAGGGGGACTATGGCTACACCTTC. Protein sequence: CAWSAGQGDYGYTF. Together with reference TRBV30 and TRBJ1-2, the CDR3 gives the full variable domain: SQTIHQWPATLVQPVGSPLSLECTVEGTSNPNLYWYRQAAGRGLQLLFYSVGIGQISSEVPQNLSASRPQDRQFILSSKKLLLSDSGFYLCAWSAGQGDYGYTFGSGTRLTVV.

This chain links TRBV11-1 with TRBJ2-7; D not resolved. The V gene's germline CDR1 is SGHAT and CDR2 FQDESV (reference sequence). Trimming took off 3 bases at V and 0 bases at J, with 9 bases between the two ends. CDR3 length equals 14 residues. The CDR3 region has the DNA TGTGCCAGCAGCTTTAAGACTGGCTCCTACGAGCAGTACTTC. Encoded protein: CASSFKTGSYEQYF.

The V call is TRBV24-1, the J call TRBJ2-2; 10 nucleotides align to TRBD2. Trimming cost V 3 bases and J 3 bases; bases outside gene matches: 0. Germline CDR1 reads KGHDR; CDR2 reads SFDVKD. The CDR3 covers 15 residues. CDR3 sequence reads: CATSDGTSDTGELFF. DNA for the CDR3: TGTGCCACCAGTGATGGGACTAGCGACACCGGGGAGCTGTTTTTT.

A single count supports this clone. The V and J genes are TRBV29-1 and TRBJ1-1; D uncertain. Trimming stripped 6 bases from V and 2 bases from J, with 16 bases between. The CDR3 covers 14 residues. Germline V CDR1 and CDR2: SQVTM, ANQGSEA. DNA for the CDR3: TGCAGCGTCCACCTCTACAGAGCTAACACTGAAGCTTTCTTT. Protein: CSVHLYRANTEAFF.

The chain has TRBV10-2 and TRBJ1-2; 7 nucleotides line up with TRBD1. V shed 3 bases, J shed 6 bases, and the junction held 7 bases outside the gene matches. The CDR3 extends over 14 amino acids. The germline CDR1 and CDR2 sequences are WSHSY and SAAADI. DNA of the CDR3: TGCGCCAGCAGTGATAGGGGGCCCTACGATGGCTACACCTTC. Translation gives CASSDRGPYDGYTF.

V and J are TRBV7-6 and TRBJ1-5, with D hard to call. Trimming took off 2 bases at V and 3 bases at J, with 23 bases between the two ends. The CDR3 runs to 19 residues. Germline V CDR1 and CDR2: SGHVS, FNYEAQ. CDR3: CASSLRASLNGGDNQPQHF. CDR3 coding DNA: TGTGCCAGCAGCTTAAGGGCCAGCCTCAATGGCGGGGACAATCAGCCCCAGCATTTT.

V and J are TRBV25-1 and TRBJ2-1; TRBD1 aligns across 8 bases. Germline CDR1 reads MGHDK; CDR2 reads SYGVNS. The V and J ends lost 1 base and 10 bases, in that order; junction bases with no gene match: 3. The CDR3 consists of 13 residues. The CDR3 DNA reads TGTGCCAGCAGTGAATGGACAGGGAGAGAGCAGTTCTTC. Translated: CASSEWTGREQFF.